The 5 T cell receptor beta chains below were found in one sample sequenced in a study of spatial heterogeneity in lung cancer (dated by TCRdb to about 2019). The full study reports these points: The number of expanded intratumoral alpha and beta TCRs correlated with the tumor nonsynonymous mutation count.

The library was produced with 5' RACE. TCRdb shows the sequencer as NextSeq 500. The public reads were reanalyzed by TCRdb: fastp trimming at Q25, MiXCR alignment, in-frame beta chains only. Every distinct CDR3 protein forms one entry, paired with its most common genes and DNA. This sample lists 2,800 or so distinct CDR3 sequences; around 47% were detected once. Approximately 63% of the sample is taken by the ten largest. According to the study, the label for this sample's time point signals: sample taken at primary tumor resection. The antigens for these receptors are not known. The sample was lung tumor tissue, taken at surgery. The source of these receptors is a male donor with early-stage non-small cell lung cancer.

Details on this clonotype: A library prepared for alpha chains yielded this beta chain as an off-target read; its size is of little meaning. The genes are TRBV7-2 and TRBJ2-7; D call uncertain. The CDR3 spans 12 residues. Germline CDR1 and CDR2: SGHTA and FQGNSA. Trimming left V 3 bases short and J 5 bases short, with 8 bases between. The CDR3 DNA sequence: TGTGCCAGCAGCTTCATCAGGAACGAGCAGTACTTC. Translating it yields CASSFIRNEQYF.

A word on this clonotype: This beta chain is an unintended read in a library built for alpha chains; its size means little. The chain recombines TRBV7-2 with TRBJ1-4; TRBD1 aligns across 9 bases. Germline V gene data show CDR1 as SGHTA and CDR2 as FQGNSA. The V segment lost 0 bases and the J segment 8 bases; nucleotides outside the gene matches: 10. The CDR3 contains 17 residues. CDR3 DNA: TGTGCCAGCAGCTTAGCTGGGACAGGGACATCGGGGGAAAAACTGTTTTTT. This encodes CASSLAGTGTSGEKLFF.

Concerning this clonotype: This beta chain is off target for a library built for alpha chains, so its abundance means little. The chain recombines TRBV6-2 or TRBV6-3 with TRBJ2-7, with D hard to call. Germline CDR1 MNHEY, CDR2 SVGEGT. This CDR3 spans 15 amino acids. Trimming removed 2 bases from V and 2 bases from J, with 13 bases in between. The CDR3 sequence is CASSYVSPGTYEQYF. The CDR3 DNA reads as TGTGCCAGCAGTTACGTTTCCCCTGGAACCTACGAGCAGTACTTC.

Worth noting for this clonotype: As an off-target read in a library built for alpha chains, this beta chain has a frequency of little significance. This chain joins TRBV6-5 and TRBJ1-2; D is perhaps TRBD1 (5 bases). V was pared by 6 bases and J by 4 bases, with 21 bases between. This CDR3 contains 16 residues. Germline assignment: CDR1 MNHEY and CDR2 SVGAGI. The CDR3 DNA sequence: TGTGCCAGCAGGCAGTTAGGGGCCATTCGCGGCTATGGCTACACCTTC. It encodes CASRQLGAIRGYGYTF.

This clonotype is labeled as large (0.1 to 1%). This beta chain was picked up by a library intended for alpha chains and is off target, so its count carries little meaning. J is TRBJ2-1 and V is TRBV4-3; TRBD1 aligns across 8 bases. The V gene's germline CDR1 is LGHNA and CDR2 YSLEER. With 2 bases clipped from V and 8 bases from J, the junction kept 8 bases outside the gene matches. The CDR3 has 15 amino acids. CDR3 protein: CASSQRARGQDEQFF. The CDR3 region has the DNA TGCGCCAGCAGCCAACGGGCCAGGGGGCAGGATGAGCAGTTCTTC.